This record covers a single TCR beta chain. The record originates from a study of T cells in Graves' hyperthyroidism and ophthalmopathy. Trimming took off 3 bases at V and 4 bases at J, with 13 bases between the two ends. The CDR3 is 15 residues long. Per the germline V gene, CDR1 is MGHDK and CDR2 is SYGVNS. The study excluded patients with uncontrolled infection, other autoimmune disease, pregnancy or lactation. Regions amplified from RNA transcripts were the TCR beta CDR3 regions. The primer set for the first-round RT-PCR of the TCR CDR3 was HTBI. TCRdb re-called the multiplex PCR reads with MiXCR, one entry per CDR3 protein. The data contain some 530,000 distinct CDR3 sequences, about 20% of them seen just once; the ten biggest clones take up under 55%.

This receptor was identified in a woman in her seventies with Graves' ophthalmopathy. The chain employs TRBV25-1 and TRBJ1-5; D call uncertain. The sequenced sample was blood. The CDR3 sequence is CASSDNSAWNQPQHF. The CDR3 region has the DNA TGTGCCAGCAGTGATAACAGCGCTTGGAATCAGCCCCAGCATTTT.